The T cell receptor (beta chain) under discussion was sequenced for a study of human versus mouse CDR3 diversity and MHC coevolution. Germline lookup yields CDR1 MNHNS and CDR2 SASEGT. The ends lost 2 bases at V and 6 bases at J; junction bases unmatched: 12. CDR3 length: 19 amino acids. Remarks on this clone: Antigen specificity is unknown.

Findings and caveats of the study: Humans had the largest estimated TCR beta repertoire, some 1.7 million clonotypes.

Naive CD4 T cells were sorted as CD45RO-negative, CD62L-positive. Some clones are missing from TCRdb's copy, which holds only in-frame ones; the method was immunoSEQ multiplex PCR. The sample gives roughly 80,000 clones, less than 95% of which show up once; around 0.15% is in the top ten. The TCR sequence derives from a person between 25 and 70 years old in good health. Source material: naive CD4+ T cells from blood. Subset given: CD45RO-negative CD62L-positive naive CD4 T cells. The chain is built from TRBV6-1 and TRBJ2-1; 14 nucleotides match TRBD2. CDR3 protein: CASSEIGRATSGRVNEQFF. The CDR3 DNA reads as TGTGCCAGCAGTGAAATTGGCAGGGCGACTAGCGGGAGGGTCAATGAGCAGTTCTTC.